This T cell receptor (beta chain) was documented in a study of T cells in localized non-small cell lung cancer. Broader study findings: Longer overall survival associated with higher blood T cell density; shorter survival with higher adjacent-lung clonality. In adjacent lung appeared a median about 57 of the top 100 tumor clones.

Sequencing was performed with immunoSEQ multiplex PCR; in TCRdb, only in-frame clones are kept and a portion is missing. The sample records tens of thousands of clones, over 75% being singletons. With regard to this clone: No antigen is known for it.

Trimming shortened V by 5 bases and J by 1 base, and 21 bases separated the two germline ends. There are 18 residues in the CDR3. Germline-derived CDR1 and CDR2 are MDHEN and SYDVKM. This sequence was found in a female donor of 60 years or more with stage I lung adenocarcinoma. Sequencing used peripheral blood, obtained before any cancer treatment. The chain links TRBV28 to TRBJ2-4; D is possibly TRBD1 or TRBD2 (5 bases each). The CDR3 nucleotides are TGTGCCAGCAGTACCCGTTTCGGGGACCCAGGGGCCAAAAACATTCAGTACTTC. This gives the protein CASSTRFGDPGAKNIQYF.